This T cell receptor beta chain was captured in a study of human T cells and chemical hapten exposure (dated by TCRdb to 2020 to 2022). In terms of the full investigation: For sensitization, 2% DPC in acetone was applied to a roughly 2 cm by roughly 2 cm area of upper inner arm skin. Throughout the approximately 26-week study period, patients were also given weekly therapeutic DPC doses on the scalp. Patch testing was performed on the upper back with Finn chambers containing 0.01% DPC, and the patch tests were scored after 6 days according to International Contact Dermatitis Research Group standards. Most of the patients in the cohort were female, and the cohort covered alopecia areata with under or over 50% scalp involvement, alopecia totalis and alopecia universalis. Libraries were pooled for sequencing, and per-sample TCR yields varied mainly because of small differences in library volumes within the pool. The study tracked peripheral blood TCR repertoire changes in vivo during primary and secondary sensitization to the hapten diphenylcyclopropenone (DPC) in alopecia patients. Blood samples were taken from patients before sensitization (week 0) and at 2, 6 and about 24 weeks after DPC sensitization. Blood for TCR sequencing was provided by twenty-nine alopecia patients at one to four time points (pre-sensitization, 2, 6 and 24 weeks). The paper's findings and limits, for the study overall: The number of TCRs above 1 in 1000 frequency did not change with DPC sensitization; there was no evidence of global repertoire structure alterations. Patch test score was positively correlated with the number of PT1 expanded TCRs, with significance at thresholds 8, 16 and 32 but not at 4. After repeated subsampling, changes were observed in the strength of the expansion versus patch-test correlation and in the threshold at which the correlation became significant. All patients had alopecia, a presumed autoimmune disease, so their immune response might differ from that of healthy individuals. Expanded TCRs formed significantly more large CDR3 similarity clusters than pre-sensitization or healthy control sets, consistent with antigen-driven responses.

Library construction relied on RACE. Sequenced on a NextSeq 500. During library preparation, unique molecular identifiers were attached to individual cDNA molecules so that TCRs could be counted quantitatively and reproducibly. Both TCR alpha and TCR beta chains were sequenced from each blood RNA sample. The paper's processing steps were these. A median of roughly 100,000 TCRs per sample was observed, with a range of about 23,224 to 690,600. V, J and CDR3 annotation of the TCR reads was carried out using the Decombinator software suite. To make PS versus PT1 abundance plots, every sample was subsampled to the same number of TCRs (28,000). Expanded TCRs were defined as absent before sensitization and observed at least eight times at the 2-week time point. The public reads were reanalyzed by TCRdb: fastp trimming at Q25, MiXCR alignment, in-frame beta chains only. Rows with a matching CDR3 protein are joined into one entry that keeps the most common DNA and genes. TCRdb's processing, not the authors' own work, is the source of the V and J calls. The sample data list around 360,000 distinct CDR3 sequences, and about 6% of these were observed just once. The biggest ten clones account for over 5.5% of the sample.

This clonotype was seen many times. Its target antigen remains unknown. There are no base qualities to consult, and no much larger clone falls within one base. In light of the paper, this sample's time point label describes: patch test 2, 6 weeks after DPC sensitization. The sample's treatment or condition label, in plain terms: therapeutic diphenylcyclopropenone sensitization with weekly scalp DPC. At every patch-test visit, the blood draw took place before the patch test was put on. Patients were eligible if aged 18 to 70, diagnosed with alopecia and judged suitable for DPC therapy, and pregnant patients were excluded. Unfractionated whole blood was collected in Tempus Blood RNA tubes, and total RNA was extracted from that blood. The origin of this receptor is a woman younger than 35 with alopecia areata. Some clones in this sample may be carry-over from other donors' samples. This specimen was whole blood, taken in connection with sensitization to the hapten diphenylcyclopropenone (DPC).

The CDR3 has the sequence CASRRTEDEKLFF. Read as DNA, the sequence is TGTGCCAGCCGGAGGACGGAAGATGAAAAACTGTTTTTT. Recombination linked TRBV10-3 to TRBJ1-4, with the D gene uncertain. CDR1 and CDR2 (ENHRY, SYGVKD) derive from the germline V gene. From the cysteine through the phenylalanine, the CDR3 covers 13 amino acids. CDR3 DNA only is kept here, 39 bases in frame from base 1. The junction shows trimming of 10 bases on V and 6 bases on J, plus 15 bases between the germline ends.